This T cell receptor beta chain was sequenced in a study of shared clonotypes between healthy human individuals. The wider study: Each donor's CD4 naive and CD4 memory cells filled three plates apiece, CD8 naive two, and CD8 memory one. Study findings and constraints: Large depth notwithstanding, sorted-subset sequencing proved incomplete by rarefaction.

Negatively enriched CD4+ T cells were divided by CD45RA into naive and memory. This CDR3 is built from 14 residues. V shed 0 bases and J shed 5 bases, with 9 bases lying between them. The germline gives CDR1 SGHNT, CDR2 YYREEE (reference sequence). Of note for this clone: Its cognate antigen is unknown.

Each cell subset's genomic DNA was divided evenly among several immunoSEQ plates. TCRdb keeps only in-frame clones here, not all; method: immunoSEQ multiplex PCR. Of 730,000 or so clones in the sample, about three quarters were seen once. The chain links TRBV5-4 to TRBJ2-1; unclear D gene. The sample consisted of memory CD4+ T cells sorted from blood. Subset of the sample: CD45RA-negative fraction. The clonotype comes from a woman aged 25 to 39 in good health. DNA of the CDR3: TGTGCCAGCAGCTTGGGGGAACCCCACAATGAGCAGTTCTTC. Encoded protein: CASSLGEPHNEQFF.